The rows below give T cell receptor beta chains drawn from one sample of a study of cytomegalovirus exposure and HLA in healthy donors. Profiling relied on immunoSEQ multiplex PCR, and the TCRdb table lists in-frame clones only, not all of them. The sample holds under 150,000 clones, roughly 83% seen once. What was sequenced was PBMCs. Source of these receptors: a girl aged 2-9 years in good health and CMV-seronegative. Both conserved end residues are part of each CDR3. A D gene is named only where the DNA matches it firmly. Clone size is stated in some rows and not others, as once, few, many or a class when expanded.

v_gene	abundance	j_gene	d_gene	CDR3nt	CDR3aa
TRBV5-6	NA	TRBJ2-1	NA	TGTGCCAGCAGCTTTTTAGGGGTCTCCTACAATGAGCAGTTCTTC	CASSFLGVSYNEQFF
TRBV11-2	NA	TRBJ1-4	NA	TGTGCCAGCAGCTTAAGTGTCAGGGAAAATGAAAAACTGTTTTTT	CASSLSVRENEKLFF
TRBV2	few	TRBJ2-7	NA	TGTGCCAGCAGTGAAGCGAGAACAGATAACTCCGAGCAGTACTTC	CASSEARTDNSEQYF
TRBV4-2	NA	TRBJ1-2	NA	TGTGCCAGCAGCCCGTTAGCACCAGGGGAGGGTGGCTACACCTTC	CASSPLAPGEGGYTF
TRBV5-6	NA	TRBJ1-2	TRBD1	TGTGCCAGCAGCTGGGGATTGACAGGGGGCTATGGCTACACCTTC	CASSWGLTGGYGYTF
TRBV7-3	NA	TRBJ2-2	TRBD2	TGTGCCAGCAGCATACCGACTAGCGGGGTAAACACCGGGGAGCTGTTTTTT	CASSIPTSGVNTGELFF
TRBV6-6	NA	TRBJ2-5	NA	TGTGCCAGCAGTTGGGAGTTTGGACAAGAGACCCAGTACTTC	CASSWEFGQETQYF
TRBV2	NA	TRBJ2-1	NA	TGTGCCAGCAACCGCGGCTACAATGAGCAGTTCTTC	CASNRGYNEQFF
TRBV30	NA	TRBJ2-7	NA	TGTGCCTGGAGTGTACAACGGGGCTACGAGCAGTACTTC	CAWSVQRGYEQYF
TRBV9	NA	TRBJ2-1	TRBD1	TGTGCCAGCAGCGCCCAGACAGGGTCCTACAATGAGCAGTTCTTC	CASSAQTGSYNEQFF
TRBV4-2	NA	TRBJ2-7	NA	TGTGCCAGCAGCCAAGTGGGCGGGTCAGCCTACGAGCAGTACTTC	CASSQVGGSAYEQYF
TRBV30	NA	TRBJ1-2	NA	TGTGCCTGGAGTGTATCAGGGGATCGTGGCTACACCTTC	CAWSVSGDRGYTF